The clone carrying this TCR beta chain was seen a handful of times. Its matching antigen is unknown. These data belong to a study of blood T cells in healthy people across ages. Notes on the study in general: Among T cells, TCR beta diversity per million cells dropped roughly linearly as age rose.

Each donor gave roughly 9.2 milliliters of peripheral blood. Samples each had at least 5 micrograms of total RNA extracted. Trimming took 3 bases from V and 0 from J; bases not matched to a gene: 4. The germline V gene encodes CDR1 KGHDR and CDR2 SFDVKD. The CDR3 is 16 residues long. Then a second PCR, running about 6 to 12 cycles, was carried out with a sample-barcoded 5' primer and a J-beta primer mix. Each sample yielded at least 3 million CDR3-containing paired-end reads. Via MiXCR, TCRdb re-called the 5' RACE reads, giving one row per CDR3 protein. This sample carries approximately 730,000 distinct CDR3 sequences, about 53% of them seen once, and the ten largest clones take about 38%.

This receptor was identified in a man older than 75 in good health. The sequencing input was blood. The J gene is TRBJ2-5, the V gene TRBV24-1, with 9 bases fitting TRBD2. Here the CDR3 DNA reads TGTGCCACCAGTGATGGCGGACTAGCGCACCAAGAGACCCAGTACTTC. Translated, it gives CATSDGGLAHQETQYF.